The sequence of this TCR beta chain was determined in a study of CD8+CD57+ T cells in acquired aplastic anemia. Genomic DNA constituted the template upon which TCR beta VDJ and CDR3 profiling was performed. TCRdb processed the reads anew with MiXCR; each CDR3 protein has one entry. This sample has 80,000 to 100,000 distinct CDR3 sequences, with less than 75% found just once. Trimming shortened V by 4 bases and J by 0 bases, and 11 bases separated the two germline ends. This CDR3 has 14 amino acids. CDR1 and CDR2 (germline): SGDLS, YYNGEE. Before being chosen for sequencing, patients had shown CD8+CD57+ cell expansion by flow cytometry.

This sequence joins TRBV9 and TRBJ2-7; D might be TRBD1 or TRBD2, each matching 6 bases. Sequencing input: sorted CD4+, CD8+, or CD8+CD57+ T cells (not recorded which) from PBMCs. This sequence was found in a human donor with aplastic anemia. The CDR3 reads CASSYGGTSYEQYF. For the CDR3, the DNA is TGTGCCAGCAGCTACGGGGGCACCTCCTACGAGCAGTACTTC.